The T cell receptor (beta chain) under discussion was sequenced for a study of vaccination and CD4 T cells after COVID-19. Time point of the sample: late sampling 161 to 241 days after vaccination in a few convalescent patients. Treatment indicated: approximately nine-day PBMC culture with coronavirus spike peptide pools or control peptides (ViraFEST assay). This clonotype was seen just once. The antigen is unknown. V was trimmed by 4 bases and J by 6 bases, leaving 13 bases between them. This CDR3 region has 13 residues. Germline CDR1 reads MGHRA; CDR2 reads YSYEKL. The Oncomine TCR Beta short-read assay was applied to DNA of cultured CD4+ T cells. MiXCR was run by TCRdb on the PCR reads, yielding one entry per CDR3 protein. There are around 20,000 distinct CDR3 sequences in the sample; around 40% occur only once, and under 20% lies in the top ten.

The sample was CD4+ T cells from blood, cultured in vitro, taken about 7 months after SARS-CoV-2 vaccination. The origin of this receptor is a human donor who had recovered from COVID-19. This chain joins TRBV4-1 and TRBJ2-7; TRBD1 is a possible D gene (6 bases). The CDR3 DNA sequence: TGCGCCAGCAGCCCCGGGACACATCGCGAGCAGTACTTC. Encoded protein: CASSPGTHREQYF.